This is a list of T cell receptor beta chains from one sample in a study of blood T cell repertoires in COVID-19. The method was immunoSEQ multiplex PCR; TCRdb's version includes in-frame clones alone and lacks a portion of them. The table shows around 300,000 clones, with approximately 90% occurring only once. What was sequenced was PBMCs or T cells enriched from blood (not recorded which). Receptors were obtained from an older woman in a cohort exposed to, infected with or recovered from COVID-19 (not recorded which). CDR3s include the opening cysteine and the closing phenylalanine or tryptophan. Each record gives: clone size, V gene, J gene, D gene, CDR3 DNA, CDR3 protein. D genes are given only for firm matches. The size entry is marked missing in some rows and otherwise reads once, few, many or a size class.

abundance: .
v_gene: TRBV9
j_gene: TRBJ1-5
d_gene: .
CDR3nt: TGTGCCAGCAGCGGGGGGGGCAATCAGCCCCAGCATTTT
CDR3aa: CASSGGGNQPQHF

abundance: .
v_gene: TRBV7-9
j_gene: TRBJ2-3
d_gene: TRBD2
CDR3nt: TGTGCCAGCAGCTTACCCAACTTAGCGGGAGTGGAGACAGATACGCAGTATTTT
CDR3aa: CASSLPNLAGVETDTQYF

abundance: few
v_gene: TRBV5-1
j_gene: TRBJ2-7
d_gene: .
CDR3nt: TGCGCCAGCAGCTTGGATCGGGGGGCAGGGTACGAGCAGTACTTC
CDR3aa: CASSLDRGAGYEQYF

abundance: .
v_gene: TRBV6-1
j_gene: TRBJ1-2
d_gene: TRBD1
CDR3nt: TGTGCCAGCAGTGATCCCGGGACAGCTAACTATGGCTACACCTTC
CDR3aa: CASSDPGTANYGYTF

abundance: .
v_gene: TRBV2
j_gene: TRBJ1-2
d_gene: .
CDR3nt: TGTGCCAGCAGTGACAGGCTGGACACAACGAGAGGCTACACCTTC
CDR3aa: CASSDRLDTTRGYTF

abundance: .
v_gene: TRBV19
j_gene: TRBJ2-7
d_gene: TRBD1
CDR3nt: TGTGCCATTTCGGACAGGGGGAGCTCCTACGAGCAGTACTTC
CDR3aa: CAISDRGSSYEQYF

abundance: .
v_gene: TRBV7-4
j_gene: TRBJ1-6
d_gene: TRBD1
CDR3nt: TGTGCCAGCAGCTTAGGGACAGGGAGCTCCTATAATTCACCCCTCCACTTT
CDR3aa: CASSLGTGSSYNSPLHF

abundance: .
v_gene: TRBV6-6
j_gene: TRBJ2-7
d_gene: TRBD1
CDR3nt: TGTGCCAGCAGTCGACTTCCGGGACAGGGCGCCTACGAGCAGTACTTC
CDR3aa: CASSRLPGQGAYEQYF

abundance: .
v_gene: TRBV6-5
j_gene: TRBJ1-5
d_gene: TRBD1
CDR3nt: TGTGCCAGCAGTTACTCAGGGGGCGGTGGCAATCAGCCCCAGCATTTT
CDR3aa: CASSYSGGGGNQPQHF

abundance: .
v_gene: TRBV28
j_gene: TRBJ2-7
d_gene: .
CDR3nt: TGTGCCAGCAGTACGCCGGGTTCGCCTATAGAGCAGTACTTC
CDR3aa: CASSTPGSPIEQYF

abundance: .
v_gene: TRBV5-4
j_gene: TRBJ2-7
d_gene: .
CDR3nt: TGTGCCAGCAGCACCAGGGACAGCGGGGGCTACGAGCAGTACTTC
CDR3aa: CASSTRDSGGYEQYF

abundance: .
v_gene: TRBV15
j_gene: TRBJ2-1
d_gene: TRBD2
CDR3nt: TGTGCCACCAGCAGAGATCTAGCGGGGAGCCTTTACAATGAGCAGTTCTTC
CDR3aa: CATSRDLAGSLYNEQFF

abundance: .
v_gene: TRBV28
j_gene: TRBJ2-7
d_gene: TRBD1
CDR3nt: TGTGCCAGCAGGGGGGAAGGGGGCGATCGGGCCCAACCTTTCGAACCTGGGCAGTACTTC
CDR3aa: CASRGEGGDRAQPFEPGQYF

abundance: .
v_gene: TRBV7-8
j_gene: TRBJ2-2
d_gene: .
CDR3nt: TGTGCCAGCACCACGGAAAGGGAGCCCAACACCGGGGAGCTGTTTTTT
CDR3aa: CASTTEREPNTGELFF

abundance: .
v_gene: TRBV3-1/TRBV3-2
j_gene: TRBJ1-2
d_gene: TRBD1
CDR3nt: TGTGCCAGCAGCCAAGATCCGGGACAGGGGTATGGCTACACCTTC
CDR3aa: CASSQDPGQGYGYTF

abundance: .
v_gene: TRBV10-3
j_gene: TRBJ2-1
d_gene: TRBD2
CDR3nt: TGTGCCATCAGGGAGGCGGGAGGGGGCTTCAATGAGCAGTTCTTC
CDR3aa: CAIREAGGGFNEQFF

abundance: .
v_gene: TRBV7-6
j_gene: TRBJ1-3
d_gene: .
CDR3nt: TGTGCCAGCAGCTTAGCCCCTCTAAGCTCTGGAAACACCATATATTTT
CDR3aa: CASSLAPLSSGNTIYF

abundance: .
v_gene: TRBV7-9
j_gene: TRBJ2-1
d_gene: TRBD1
CDR3nt: TGTGCCAGCATCCTGGGGGACAGGAAGGGAGATGAGCAGTTCTTC
CDR3aa: CASILGDRKGDEQFF

abundance: .
v_gene: TRBV27
j_gene: TRBJ2-6
d_gene: .
CDR3nt: TGTGCCAGCAGGAGACAGTCCGGCTCTGGGGCCAACGTCCTGACTTTC
CDR3aa: CASRRQSGSGANVLTF

abundance: .
v_gene: TRBV6-6
j_gene: TRBJ2-6
d_gene: .
CDR3nt: TGTGCCAGCAGACACGGAGGGAGCTCTGGGGCCAACGTCCTGACTTTC
CDR3aa: CASRHGGSSGANVLTF

abundance: .
v_gene: TRBV28
j_gene: TRBJ2-7
d_gene: TRBD1
CDR3nt: TGTGCCAGCTCTATCGGTGGACAGGGGACTACCTACGAGCAGTACTTC
CDR3aa: CASSIGGQGTTYEQYF

abundance: few
v_gene: TRBV19
j_gene: TRBJ2-2
d_gene: .
CDR3nt: TGTGCCAGTAAAGAGGGAGGCAACACCGGGGAGCTGTTTTTT
CDR3aa: CASKEGGNTGELFF

abundance: once
v_gene: TRBV7-5
j_gene: TRBJ2-7
d_gene: .
CDR3nt: TGTGCCAGAAGCCCCCACCGGGACTCAACCTACGAGCAGTACTTC
CDR3aa: CARSPHRDSTYEQYF

abundance: .
v_gene: TRBV19
j_gene: TRBJ2-4
d_gene: TRBD1
CDR3nt: TGTGCCAGTAGCAATTACGGGACAGGGGATAACATTCAGTACTTC
CDR3aa: CASSNYGTGDNIQYF

abundance: .
v_gene: TRBV2
j_gene: TRBJ2-5
d_gene: .
CDR3nt: TGTGCCAGCAGAACTAGATCGGGCCAAGAGACCCAGTACTTC
CDR3aa: CASRTRSGQETQYF

abundance: .
v_gene: TRBV6-2/TRBV6-3
j_gene: TRBJ2-5
d_gene: TRBD2
CDR3nt: TGTGCCAGCAGTTACGGGGGACTAGCGGGAGTCGGAGAGACCCAGTACTTC
CDR3aa: CASSYGGLAGVGETQYF

abundance: .
v_gene: TRBV2
j_gene: TRBJ1-5
d_gene: .
CDR3nt: TGTGCCAGCAGTGAAGTGGGGGGAGGTCAGCCCCAGCATTTT
CDR3aa: CASSEVGGGQPQHF

abundance: .
v_gene: TRBV14
j_gene: TRBJ2-4
d_gene: TRBD2
CDR3nt: TGTGCCAGCAGTCTAGCGGGAGCCAAAAACATTCAGTACTTC
CDR3aa: CASSLAGAKNIQYF